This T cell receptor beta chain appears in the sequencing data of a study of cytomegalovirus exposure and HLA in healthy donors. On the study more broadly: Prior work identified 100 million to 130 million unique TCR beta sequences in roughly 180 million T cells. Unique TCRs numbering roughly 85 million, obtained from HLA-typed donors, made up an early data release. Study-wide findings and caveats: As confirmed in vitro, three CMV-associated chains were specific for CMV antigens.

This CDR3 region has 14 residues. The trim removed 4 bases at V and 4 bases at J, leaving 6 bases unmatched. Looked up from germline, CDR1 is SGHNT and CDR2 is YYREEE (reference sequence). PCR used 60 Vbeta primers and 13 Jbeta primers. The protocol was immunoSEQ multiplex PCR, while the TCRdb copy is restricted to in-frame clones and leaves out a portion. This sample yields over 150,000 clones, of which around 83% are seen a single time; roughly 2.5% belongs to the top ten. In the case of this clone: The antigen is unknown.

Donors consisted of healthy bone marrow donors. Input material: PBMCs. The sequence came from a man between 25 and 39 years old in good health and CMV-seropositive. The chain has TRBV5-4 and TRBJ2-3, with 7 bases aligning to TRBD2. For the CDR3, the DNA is TGTGCCAGCAGCGCCTTGACTAGCCCAGATACGCAGTATTTT. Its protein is CASSALTSPDTQYF.